This section outlines one TCR beta chain sequence together with its context. Its antigen remains unknown. The data were obtained in a study of human T cells and chemical hapten exposure. As for the study in general: Researchers reported sensitizing a 2 cm by 2 cm upper inner arm skin site with 2% DPC. Study observations and caveats: Expanded TCRs made up significantly more big CDR3 similarity clusters than controls did.

Authors' processing steps: Samples ranged from roughly 20,000 to 700,000 TCRs, with a median of roughly 93,000. TCRdb called the RACE reads again in MiXCR, with one record for every CDR3 protein. In this record, the V and J calls reflect TCRdb's handling and not the investigators' own analysis. Seen here are about 380,000 distinct CDR3 sequences, around 5% observed once, and the top ten hold under 3%. The germline CDR1 and CDR2 sequences are LGHNA and YNFKEQ. With 4 bases clipped from V and 4 bases from J, the junction kept 5 bases outside the gene matches. This CDR3 region has 14 residues. Described time point: patch test 1, 2 weeks after DPC sensitization. Treatment: therapeutic diphenylcyclopropenone sensitization with weekly scalp DPC.

The chain recombines TRBV4-2 with TRBJ2-7, with TRBD1 matching over 9 bases. The clonotype was recovered from a woman aged 50 to 65 with alopecia areata. Some clones in this sample may be carry-over from other donors' samples. Source: whole blood, taken in connection with sensitization to the hapten diphenylcyclopropenone (DPC). The CDR3 reads CASSRTGAQYEQYF. CDR3 nucleotides: TGTGCCAGCAGCCGGACAGGGGCACAATACGAGCAGTACTTC.